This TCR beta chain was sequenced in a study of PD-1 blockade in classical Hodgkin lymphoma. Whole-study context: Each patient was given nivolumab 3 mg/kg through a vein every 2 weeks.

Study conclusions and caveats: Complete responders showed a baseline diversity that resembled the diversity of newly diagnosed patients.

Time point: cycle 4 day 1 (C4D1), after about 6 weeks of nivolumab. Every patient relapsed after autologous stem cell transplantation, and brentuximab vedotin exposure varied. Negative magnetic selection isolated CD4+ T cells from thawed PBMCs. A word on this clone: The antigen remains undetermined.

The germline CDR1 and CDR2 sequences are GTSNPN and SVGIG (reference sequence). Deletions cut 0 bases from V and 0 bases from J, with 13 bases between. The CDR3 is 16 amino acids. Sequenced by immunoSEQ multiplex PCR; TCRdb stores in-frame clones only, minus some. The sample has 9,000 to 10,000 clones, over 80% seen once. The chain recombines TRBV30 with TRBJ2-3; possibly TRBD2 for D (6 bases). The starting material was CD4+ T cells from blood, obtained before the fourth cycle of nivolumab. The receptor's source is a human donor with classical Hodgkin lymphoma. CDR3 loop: CAWSVPGATSTDTQYF. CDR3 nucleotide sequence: TGTGCCTGGAGTGTACCGGGAGCAACTAGCACAGATACGCAGTATTTT.